The 27 T cell receptor beta chains listed next were all sequenced from one sample in a study of T cell responses to AZD1222 COVID-19 vaccine. Sequenced by immunoSEQ multiplex PCR; TCRdb stores in-frame clones only, minus some. The sample carries 100,000 to 120,000 clones, approximately 89% recorded once. This sample comprised peripheral blood, obtained on day 0 of MenACWY control vaccination. Receptors originate from an adult in good health.

A single count supports this clone. The genes are TRBV28 and TRBJ2-3, with 8 bases matching TRBD1. The germline V gene encodes CDR1 MDHEN and CDR2 SYDVKM. V shed 1 base and J 3 bases; nucleotides not matched to a gene: 3. The CDR3 spans 15 residues. CDR3 bases: TGTGCCAGCAGTTTATACAGGGGGGTGACAGATACGCAGTATTTT. Its translation: CASSLYRGVTDTQYF.

The rearrangement uses TRBV6-5 and TRBJ2-5, with D maybe TRBD2 (7 bases). Trimming pared 6 bases from V and 2 bases from J, leaving 16 bases between. In germline, CDR1 is MNHEY, CDR2 SVGAGI. The CDR3 is made up of 15 amino acids. Here the CDR3 reads CASSQVRGGQETQYF. CDR3 nucleotide sequence: TGTGCCAGCAGCCAAGTAAGGGGGGGACAAGAGACCCAGTACTTC.

The genes are TRBV7-9 and TRBJ1-1; D is ambiguous. The CDR3 spans 13 residues. Germline V gene data show CDR1 as SEHNR and CDR2 as FQNEAQ (reference sequence). V was trimmed by 10 bases and J by 1 base, leaving 13 bases between them. CDR3 DNA: TGTGCCACCAGTTTCGGTTCGAACACTGAAGCTTTCTTT. Residues: CATSFGSNTEAFF.

The J gene is TRBJ2-1, the V gene TRBV11-2; 8 nucleotides agree with TRBD2. V gave up 0 bases and J gave up 0 bases; unmatched junction bases: 1. The germline V gene has CDR1 SGHAT and CDR2 FQNNGV. The CDR3 loop spans 16 amino acids. Here the CDR3 reads CASSLDGGASYNEQFF. CDR3 bases: TGTGCCAGCAGCTTAGACGGGGGGGCCTCCTACAATGAGCAGTTCTTC. Looking up the rest from reference TRBV11-2 and TRBJ2-1 gives the full variable domain: EAGVAQSPRYKIIEKRQSVAFWCNPISGHATLYWYQQILGQGPKLLIQFQNNGVVDDSQLPKDRFSAERLKGVDSTLKIQPAKLEDSAVYLCASSLDGGASYNEQFFGPGTRLTVL.

This chain uses TRBV19 with TRBJ2-1; 9 bases map to TRBD2. The germline gives CDR1 LNHDA, CDR2 SQIVND (reference sequence). The CDR3 loop spans 15 amino acids. Unmatched junction bases numbered 2, after V lost 3 bases and J lost 2 bases. CDR3 residues: CASSIQRGAYNEQFF. Written as DNA, the CDR3 is TGTGCCAGTAGTATCCAGCGGGGGGCCTACAATGAGCAGTTCTTC.

The CDR3, as DNA: TGCGCCAGCTACGGGACTAGCGGGCAGACCCAGTACTTC. This gives the protein CASYGTSGQTQYF. The V gene is TRBV5-1, the J gene TRBJ2-5; 12 bases line up with TRBD2. This CDR3 comprises 13 residues. CDR1 SGHRS and CDR2 YFSETQ come from the germline V gene. V lost 7 bases and J lost 6; bases outside the gene matches: 4.

V is TRBV6-5 and J is TRBJ1-2; D gene uncertain. Germline V lookup: CDR1 MNHEY, CDR2 SVGAGI. V gave up 2 bases and J gave up 8 bases, with 18 bases separating them. The length of the CDR3 is 15 residues. The CDR3 bases are TGTGCCAGCAGTTACGATCGGGTGGGCGTGGGGGGCTACACCTTC. It specifies CASSYDRVGVGGYTF.

The chain links TRBV7-2 to TRBJ2-1; D might be TRBD2 (5 bases). From germline, CDR1 is SGHTA and CDR2 FQGNSA. The V and J ends lost 4 bases and 7 bases respectively, with 14 bases between them. The CDR3 runs 14 residues. The DNA for the CDR3 is TGTGCCAGCAGCTGGGAGAAAGGAAGAAATGAGCAGTTCTTC. Its protein is CASSWEKGRNEQFF.

The chain joins TRBV9 to TRBJ2-1; the match to TRBD2 covers 9 bases. The V segment lost 6 bases and the J segment 7 bases; nucleotides outside the gene matches: 11. From germline, CDR1 is SGDLS and CDR2 YYNGEE. The CDR3 has 15 residues. CDR3 nucleotides: TGTGCCAGCACCCCCTTCGGGGCGGGGGGGAATGAGCAGTTCTTC. This translates into CASTPFGAGGNEQFF. Looking up the rest from reference TRBV9 and TRBJ2-1 gives the full variable domain: DSGVTQTPKHLITATGQRVTLRCSPRSGDLSVYWYQQSLDQGLQFLIQYYNGEERAKGNILERFSAQQFPDLHSELNLSSLELGDSALYFCASTPFGAGGNEQFFGPGTRLTVL.

The chain links TRBV28 to TRBJ1-2; 7 bases match TRBD1. Losses at the gene ends were 6 bases for V and 0 bases for J; bases not matched to a gene: 7. CDR1 and CDR2 (germline): MDHEN, SYDVKM. The CDR3 contains 15 residues. The CDR3 nucleotides read TGTGCCAGCAGGCCCAACAGGGGAGCTAACTATGGCTACACCTTC. It is translated as CASRPNRGANYGYTF.

V is TRBV28 and J is TRBJ1-2; a possible D gene is TRBD1 (5 bases). Germline lookup yields CDR1 MDHEN and CDR2 SYDVKM. Between the trimmed V and J ends, which lost 6 bases and 6 bases, there was a span of 17 bases. CDR3 length: 14 amino acids. Here the CDR3 DNA reads TGTGCCAGCAGAAAAAGGGGAGGGCTCCATGGCTACACCTTC. This translates into CASRKRGGLHGYTF.

The rearrangement uses TRBV3-1 (or the pseudogene TRBV3-2) and TRBJ1-1, with D possibly matching TRBD1 (6 bases). V was shortened by 8 bases and J by 5 bases, with 12 bases between the two germline ends. The CDR3 is 12 residues long. CDR1 is LGHDT and CDR2 is YNNKEL in the germline V gene (reference sequence). The CDR3 loop reads CASRGPGTEAFF. The CDR3 coding sequence is TGTGCCAGCCGGGGGCCCGGAACTGAAGCTTTCTTT.

V gene TRBV9 combines with J gene TRBJ2-1; perhaps TRBD2 as D (5 bases). In germline, CDR1 is SGDLS, CDR2 YYNGEE. The CDR3 is 16 amino acids. The V and J ends lost 0 bases and 6 bases respectively, with 16 bases between them. The CDR3 is CASSVDEGLGINEQFF. The CDR3 coding sequence is TGTGCCAGCAGCGTAGACGAGGGATTGGGCATCAATGAGCAGTTCTTC.

Only one count was recorded for this clone. The chain carries TRBV2 and TRBJ2-1, with 13 bases fitting TRBD2. The germline CDR1 and CDR2 sequences are SNHLY and FYNNEI. The CDR3 consists of 17 residues. V shed 4 bases and J 3 bases; nucleotides not matched to a gene: 6. The CDR3 is CASSGGLAGVNYNEQFF. The CDR3 DNA reads as TGTGCCAGCAGTGGCGGACTAGCGGGGGTTAACTACAATGAGCAGTTCTTC.

V usage is TRBV7-2 and J usage is TRBJ2-2; 9 bases fit TRBD1. The CDR3 runs 18 residues. Looked up from germline, CDR1 is SGHTA and CDR2 is FQGNSA. The V segment lost 2 bases and the J segment 5 bases; nucleotides outside the gene matches: 12. The CDR3 reads CASSLRTTGTGLTGELFF. In DNA form, the CDR3 reads TGTGCCAGCAGCTTACGTACTACCGGGACAGGGTTGACCGGGGAGCTGTTTTTT. Complete variable domain (other parts from reference TRBV7-2 and TRBJ2-2): GAGVSQSPSNKVTEKGKDVELRCDPISGHTALYWYRQSLGQGLEFLIYFQGNSAPDKSGLPSDRFSAERTGGSVSTLTIQRTQQEDSAVYLCASSLRTTGTGLTGELFFGEGSRLTVL.

The chain has TRBV19 and TRBJ1-2, with TRBD1 matching over 10 bases. Germline values: CDR1 LNHDA, CDR2 SQIVND (reference sequence). The CDR3 runs to 15 residues. The CDR3 spells CATVGQGHPNYGYTF. In DNA, the CDR3 is TGTGCGACCGTGGGACAGGGGCACCCGAACTATGGCTACACCTTC.

This chain connects TRBV2 to TRBJ1-1; D ambiguous. Per the germline V gene, CDR1 is SNHLY and CDR2 is FYNNEI. CDR3 length: 14 residues. Trimming removed 8 bases at V and 5 bases at J, with 18 bases between. CDR3 protein: CASRIGTRETEAFF. In DNA form, the CDR3 reads TGTGCCAGCCGGATTGGTACGCGGGAAACTGAAGCTTTCTTT.

This chain joins TRBV3-1 (or the pseudogene TRBV3-2) and TRBJ1-4; D perhaps matches TRBD1 (6 bases). The CDR3 is 15 amino acids. CDR1 is LGHDT and CDR2 is YNNKEL in the germline V gene (reference sequence). V was trimmed by 2 bases and J by 8 bases, leaving 15 bases between them. The chain's CDR3 is CASSQRTVLLEKLFF. CDR3 DNA: TGTGCCAGCAGCCAACGGACAGTCCTTTTGGAAAAACTGTTTTTT.

The V call is TRBV28, the J call TRBJ2-4; D gene ambiguous. This CDR3 spans 17 amino acids. Germline CDR1 is MDHEN and CDR2 is SYDVKM. V lost 7 bases and J 0 bases, leaving 19 bases between the germline ends. CDR3 DNA sequence: TGTGCCAGCATCCCGACGGACGGAACCGGAGCCAAAAACATTCAGTACTTC. Protein: CASIPTDGTGAKNIQYF.

This rearrangement joins TRBV6-5 to TRBJ2-1; D might be TRBD1 or TRBD2, each matching 5 bases. Germline CDR1 MNHEY, CDR2 SVGAGI. V was clipped by 2 bases and J by 6 bases, with 8 bases between them. This CDR3 region has 13 residues. CDR3 in DNA: TGTGCCAGCAGTTACCTCGGGGCCAATGAGCAGTTCTTC. This sequence encodes CASSYLGANEQFF.

The rearrangement links TRBV4-2 to TRBJ1-1; D gene ambiguous. Germline V CDR1 and CDR2: LGHNA, YNFKEQ. V gave up 8 bases and J gave up 1 base, with 11 bases separating them. This CDR3 contains 13 residues. CDR3 in DNA: TGTGCCAGCCGCCTTATGGAGAACACTGAAGCTTTCTTT. It is translated as CASRLMENTEAFF.

This chain uses TRBV9 with TRBJ1-1, with 8 bases matching TRBD1. Germline V CDR1 and CDR2: SGDLS, YYNGEE. The V gene end was trimmed by 3 bases and the J gene end by 4 bases; junction bases not matched to a gene: 5. CDR3 length: 14 residues. CDR3 residues: CASSAGGAGTEAFF. The CDR3 DNA sequence: TGTGCCAGCAGCGCAGGGGGCGCGGGCACTGAAGCTTTCTTT.

The chain uses TRBV19 and TRBJ2-1, with 12 bases fitting TRBD2. V shed 5 bases, J shed 4 bases, and the junction held 3 bases outside the gene matches. This CDR3 is built from 15 residues. Germline V CDR1 and CDR2: LNHDA, SQIVND (reference sequence). CDR3 bases: TGTGCCAGTAGTTTTACTAGCGGGGGGTACAATGAGCAGTTCTTC. The encoded protein is CASSFTSGGYNEQFF.

The CDR3 bases are TGTGCCAGCAGCGGGACAGAAGTGGCCAAAAACATTCAGTACTTC. It is translated as CASSGTEVAKNIQYF. The chain employs TRBV2 and TRBJ2-4, with 7 bases that match TRBD1. The CDR3 consists of 15 residues. V was pared by 6 bases and J by 1 base, with 6 bases of the junction left unmatched. Germline V CDR1 and CDR2: SNHLY, FYNNEI.

This chain uses TRBV6-1 with TRBJ1-2, with 8 bases fitting TRBD1. Germline CDR1 and CDR2: MNHNS and SASEGT. CDR3 length: 16 residues. V shed 4 bases, J shed 3 bases, and the junction held 10 bases outside the gene matches. The CDR3 sequence: CASSGPGGEFHYGYTF. CDR3 DNA sequence: TGTGCCAGCAGTGGACCAGGGGGCGAATTTCACTATGGCTACACCTTC.

The V and J genes are TRBV5-5 and TRBJ1-1; unclear D gene. The CDR3 covers 13 residues. The germline V gene encodes CDR1 SGHKS and CDR2 YYEKEE (reference sequence). Trimming shortened V by 1 base and J by 3 bases, and 7 bases separated the two germline ends. The CDR3 nucleotides are TGTGCCAGCAGCTTGTTCGGGGACACTGAAGCTTTCTTT. The encoded protein is CASSLFGDTEAFF.

The rearrangement links TRBV19 to TRBJ1-6; D perhaps matches TRBD1 (5 bases). Germline lookup yields CDR1 LNHDA and CDR2 SQIVND (reference sequence). This CDR3 comprises 16 residues. V was trimmed by 0 bases and J by 7 bases, leaving 13 bases between them. This CDR3 reads CASSIDPREYNSPLHF. The CDR3 region has the DNA TGTGCCAGTAGTATAGATCCCAGGGAATACAATTCACCCCTCCACTTT.